The rows below give T cell receptor beta chains drawn from one sample of a study of PD-1 blockade in mismatch repair-deficient tumors. The method was immunoSEQ multiplex PCR; TCRdb's version includes in-frame clones alone and lacks a portion of them. The sample has some 97,000 clones; 82% are singletons. The sequencing here drew on peripheral blood, taken less than 37 weeks after starting pembrolizumab. These receptors all stem from an adult with mismatch repair-deficient cancer. Both conserved end residues are part of each CDR3.

V,CDR3
TRBV15,CATRLLATGSYNEQFF
TRBV30,CAWSASAYLSEQFF
TRBV5-1,CASSLAGVETYEQYF
TRBV5-1,CASSFGQGFSGYTF
TRBV23-1,CASSQSVVSPRSGANVLTF
TRBV11-2,CASSTAGRQYNEQFF
TRBV5-4,CASSQGGLAGASTDTQYF
TRBV15,CATSRGGTGLSYGYTF
TRBV19,CASSIKTEQTSTDTQYF
TRBV5-1,CASSLDGGMSEKLFF
TRBV19,CASSPHRLNTEAFF
TRBV6-1,CASSAGQGRDTQYF
TRBV19,CASSIQGVSAYNEQFF
TRBV19,CASSQLSGNTGELFF
TRBV7-7,CASSPTSGSREQYF
TRBV2,CASSGSPRDPNTGELFF
TRBV19,CASSPNRGEAKNIQYF
TRBV4-2,CASSQETSGYNEQFF
TRBV10-3,CAISVTVGASGNTIYF
TRBV7-9,CASSFGQLSYEQYF
TRBV6-5,CASSWTGDTEAFF
TRBV13,CASSINRSPADTQYF
TRBV29-1,CRVGLSRDTEAFF
TRBV12-5,CASGLVLGYHTEAFF
TRBV5-6,CASSVGIKGANVLTF
TRBV9,CASSVRSASSYNEQFF
TRBV6-1,CASTRTIYEQFF
TRBV13,CASSPASGRIYEQYF
TRBV5-4,CASSFPPDTEAFF
TRBV18,CASSNDRGGEQYF
TRBV19,CASSTILRQPQHF
TRBV4-1,CASSQVDGNTGELFF
TRBV11-3,CASSPPGQGSYEQYF
TRBV5-4,CASSLGGTDTQYF
TRBV28,CASGNYGYTF
TRBV10-3,CAITPDRDSGNTIYF
TRBV7-9,CASSLEVGEQYF
TRBV28,CASSFSGNEKLFF
TRBV28,CASSSSLTEAFF
TRBV7-2,CASSSTSLYDTQYF
TRBV10-3,CAIRGDRGLKEQYF
TRBV19,CASSIGGTAYEQYF
TRBV28,CASSLQGGSYEQYF
TRBV11-3,CASSYSGGFTDTQYF
TRBV15,CATSRESGGPAGHPYEQYF
TRBV6-5,CASSYTGTATDTQYF
TRBV4-2,CASSPVGSQWEQFF
TRBV6-5,CASYNRGGNTEAFF